A selection of T cell receptor beta chains follows, all from one sample in a study of T cells in Graves' hyperthyroidism and ophthalmopathy. TCRdb called the multiplex PCR reads again in MiXCR, with one record for every CDR3 protein. The data show about 250,000 distinct CDR3 sequences, with over 20% seen just once and 64% held by the top ten. The material sequenced was blood. The receptors here all came from a man younger than 45 with Graves' ophthalmopathy. CDR3s include the opening cysteine and the closing phenylalanine or tryptophan. A D gene is named only where the DNA matches it firmly. The listing skips clone size in some rows; elsewhere it reads once, few, many or a size class.

CDR3 length: 14; clone size: NA; J gene: TRBJ2-7; V gene: TRBV19; D gene: NA; CDR3 protein: CASSRTHSSYEQYF; CDR3 DNA: TGTGCCAGTAGTAGGACACATAGCTCCTACGAGCAGTACTTC
CDR3 length: 14; clone size: few; J gene: TRBJ1-4; V gene: TRBV28; D gene: NA; CDR3 protein: CASLQWRGNEKLFF; CDR3 DNA: TGTGCCAGCCTCCAGTGGAGGGGCAATGAAAAACTGTTTTTT
CDR3 length: 14; clone size: many; J gene: TRBJ2-2; V gene: TRBV5-1; D gene: NA; CDR3 protein: CASSLSFNTGELFF; CDR3 DNA: TGCGCCAGCAGCTTGAGTTTCAACACCGGGGAGCTGTTTTTT
CDR3 length: 14; clone size: few; J gene: TRBJ1-2; V gene: TRBV29-1; D gene: TRBD1; CDR3 protein: CSVEGTGGIYGYTF; CDR3 DNA: TGCAGCGTTGAGGGGACAGGGGGAATCTATGGCTACACCTTC
CDR3 length: 14; clone size: many; J gene: TRBJ2-1; V gene: TRBV20-1; D gene: TRBD2; CDR3 protein: CSARVGGSYNEQFF; CDR3 DNA: TGCAGTGCTAGGGTGGGCGGGAGTTACAATGAGCAGTTCTTC
CDR3 length: 16; clone size: NA; J gene: TRBJ2-2; V gene: TRBV19; D gene: NA; CDR3 protein: CASSIWAAGYTGELFF; CDR3 DNA: TGTGCCAGTAGTATCTGGGCAGCGGGCTACACCGGGGAGCTGTTTTTT
CDR3 length: 15; clone size: few; J gene: TRBJ2-1; V gene: TRBV15; D gene: TRBD1; CDR3 protein: CATSSRDRLYNEQFF; CDR3 DNA: TGTGCCACCAGCAGCCGGGACAGGCTCTACAATGAGCAGTTCTTC
CDR3 length: 14; clone size: NA; J gene: TRBJ2-7; V gene: TRBV12-3/TRBV12-4; D gene: NA; CDR3 protein: CASSPREVAYEQYF; CDR3 DNA: TGTGCCAGCAGCCCGCGTGAGGTGGCCTACGAGCAGTACTTC
CDR3 length: 16; clone size: NA; J gene: TRBJ2-2; V gene: TRBV27; D gene: TRBD2; CDR3 protein: CASSFMSGRVSGELFF; CDR3 DNA: TGTGCCAGCAGCTTCATGAGCGGGAGGGTTTCCGGGGAGCTGTTTTTT
CDR3 length: 13; clone size: many; J gene: TRBJ2-7; V gene: TRBV2; D gene: TRBD1; CDR3 protein: CASSRDRGWEQYF; CDR3 DNA: TGTGCCAGCAGCCGGGACAGGGGGTGGGAGCAGTACTTC
CDR3 length: 15; clone size: many; J gene: TRBJ2-3; V gene: TRBV18; D gene: NA; CDR3 protein: CASSPPNGRGDTQYF; CDR3 DNA: TGTGCCAGCTCACCACCAAACGGGAGAGGAGATACGCAGTATTTT
CDR3 length: 16; clone size: NA; J gene: TRBJ2-7; V gene: TRBV19; D gene: NA; CDR3 protein: CASSSGVRAAKYEQYF; CDR3 DNA: TGTGCCAGTAGTTCCGGCGTCAGGGCAGCTAAATACGAGCAGTACTTC
CDR3 length: 14; clone size: many; J gene: TRBJ2-7; V gene: TRBV20-1; D gene: TRBD2; CDR3 protein: CSASAAGGSYEQYF; CDR3 DNA: TGCAGTGCTAGTGCTGCGGGAGGGTCCTACGAGCAGTACTTC
CDR3 length: 14; clone size: NA; J gene: TRBJ2-7; V gene: TRBV6-1; D gene: TRBD1; CDR3 protein: CASSLDRASHEQYF; CDR3 DNA: TGTGCCAGCAGTCTCGACAGGGCCTCCCACGAGCAGTACTTC
CDR3 length: 14; clone size: NA; J gene: TRBJ2-1; V gene: TRBV29-1; D gene: TRBD2; CDR3 protein: CSVRTSGNYNEQFF; CDR3 DNA: TGCAGCGTCCGGACTAGCGGAAACTACAATGAGCAGTTCTTC
CDR3 length: 13; clone size: few; J gene: TRBJ1-6; V gene: TRBV6-1; D gene: TRBD1; CDR3 protein: CASRETGGSPLHF; CDR3 DNA: TGTGCCAGCAGGGAGACAGGGGGTTCACCCCTCCACTTT
CDR3 length: 16; clone size: NA; J gene: TRBJ2-1; V gene: TRBV28; D gene: TRBD1; CDR3 protein: CASSKGQGARSNEQFF; CDR3 DNA: TGTGCCAGCAGTAAAGGACAGGGGGCGAGGTCCAATGAGCAGTTCTTC
CDR3 length: 15; clone size: NA; J gene: TRBJ2-4; V gene: TRBV5-1; D gene: NA; CDR3 protein: CASSLEGSGGDIQYF; CDR3 DNA: TGCGCCAGCAGCTTGGAGGGCAGCGGAGGGGACATTCAGTACTTC